One TCR beta chain is described in this entry. Its antigen is not identified. These data originate in a study of cytomegalovirus exposure and HLA in healthy donors. Study-wide context: Around four fifths of 300 to 450 genotyped donors fell in the Caucasian-associated ancestry cluster.

Study-wide results and caveats: A later look showed TCR association rates differing by HLA locus, highest for DRB1 and lowest for HLA-C.

60 Vbeta and 13 Jbeta primers were used in PCR. The data were produced by immunoSEQ multiplex PCR, yet TCRdb's version contains in-frame clones alone and is incomplete. The table includes roughly 130,000 clones, roughly four fifths detected once. The source of this sequence is a male donor in good health and CMV-seropositive. The sample consisted of PBMCs.

Written as DNA, the CDR3 is TGTGCCAGCAGCTTAGCGGGAGGAGTCAAGCAGTACTTC. As protein: CASSLAGGVKQYF. The chain links TRBV7-2 to TRBJ2-7, with a possible D match to TRBD2 (6 bases). The CDR3 consists of 13 residues. Germline V gene lookup returns CDR1 SGHTA and CDR2 FQGNSA. V lost 0 bases, J lost 8 bases, and 11 bases lay in between.